The clone carrying this T cell receptor (beta chain) appeared a single time. The data derive from a study of beta chain features in type 1 diabetes. Investigators reverse transcribed all isolated RNA, so they sequenced expressed TCRB transcripts. TCRdb's copy holds only in-frame clones and misses some; the assay was immunoSEQ multiplex PCR. The sample includes some 140,000 clones, 9.2% seen only once; the top ten take 0.6% to 0.85%. CDR3 length: 13 amino acids. V was trimmed by 5 bases and J by 4 bases, leaving 10 bases between them. Germline values: CDR1 MNHNS, CDR2 SASEGT. The receptor comes from a man younger than 30 in good health. V gene TRBV6-1 combines with J gene TRBJ2-3; no clear D gene. The specimen sequenced was central memory CD4+ T cells from blood. CDR3 DNA sequence: TGTGCCAGCAGTTTGTTCACGGCAGATACGCAGTATTTT. It codes for CASSLFTADTQYF.